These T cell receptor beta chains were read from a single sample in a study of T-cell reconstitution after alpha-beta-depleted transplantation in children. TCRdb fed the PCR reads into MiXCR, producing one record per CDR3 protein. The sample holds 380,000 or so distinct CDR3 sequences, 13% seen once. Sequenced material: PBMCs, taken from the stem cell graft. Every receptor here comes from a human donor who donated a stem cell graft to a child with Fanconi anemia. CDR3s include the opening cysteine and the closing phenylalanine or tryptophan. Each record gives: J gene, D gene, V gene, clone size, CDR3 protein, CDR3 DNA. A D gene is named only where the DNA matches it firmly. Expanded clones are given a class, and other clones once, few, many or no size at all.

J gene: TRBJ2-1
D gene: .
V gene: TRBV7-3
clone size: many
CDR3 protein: CASSRQGGPYNEQFF
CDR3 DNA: TGTGCCAGCAGCCGTCAGGGGGGCCCCTACAATGAGCAGTTCTTC

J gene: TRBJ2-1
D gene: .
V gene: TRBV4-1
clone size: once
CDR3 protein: CASSQDNQAQNNEQFF
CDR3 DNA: TGCGCCAGCAGCCAAGATAACCAGGCCCAGAACAATGAGCAGTTCTTC

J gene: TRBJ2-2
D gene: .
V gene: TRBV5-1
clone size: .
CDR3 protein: CASSPTGATGELFF
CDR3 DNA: TGCGCCAGCAGCCCAACAGGTGCCACCGGGGAGCTGTTTTTT

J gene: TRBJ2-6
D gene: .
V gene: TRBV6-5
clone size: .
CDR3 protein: CASSYGTNVLTF
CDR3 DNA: TGTGCCAGCAGTTACGGGACCAACGTCCTGACTTTC

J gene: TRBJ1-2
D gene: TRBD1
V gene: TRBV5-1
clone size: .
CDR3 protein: CASSQGQGATRGYTF
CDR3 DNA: TGCGCCAGCAGCCAAGGACAGGGGGCTACAAGGGGCTACACCTTC

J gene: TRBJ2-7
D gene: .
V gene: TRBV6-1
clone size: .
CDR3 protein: CASIRDTLSYEQYF
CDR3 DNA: TGTGCCAGCATTCGGGACACCTTAAGCTACGAGCAGTACTTC

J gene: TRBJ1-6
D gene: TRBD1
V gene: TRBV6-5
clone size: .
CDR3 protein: CASSFTGTGNSPLHF
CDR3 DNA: TGTGCCAGCAGTTTCACCGGGACAGGGAATTCACCCCTCCACTTT

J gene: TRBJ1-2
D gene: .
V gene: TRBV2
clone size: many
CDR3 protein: CASSDVGTNYGYTF
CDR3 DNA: TGTGCCAGCAGTGACGTGGGAACTAACTATGGCTACACCTTC

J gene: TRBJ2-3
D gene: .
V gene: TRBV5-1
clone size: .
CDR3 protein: CASSLGQETDTQYF
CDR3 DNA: TGCGCCAGCAGCTTGGGACAGGAAACAGATACGCAGTATTTT

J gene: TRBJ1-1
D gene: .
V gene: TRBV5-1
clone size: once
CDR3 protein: CASSLGPGVHTEAFF
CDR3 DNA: TGCGCCAGCAGCTTGGGTCCGGGGGTCCACACTGAAGCTTTCTTT

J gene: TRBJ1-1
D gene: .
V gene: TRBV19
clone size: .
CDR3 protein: CASRTTGQSNTEAFF
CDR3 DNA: TGTGCCAGTAGAACCACCGGACAATCCAACACTGAAGCTTTCTTT

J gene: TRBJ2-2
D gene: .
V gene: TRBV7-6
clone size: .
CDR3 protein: CASTTGAGTLTGELFF
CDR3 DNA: TGTGCCAGCACCACGGGTGCAGGGACGTTAACCGGGGAGCTGTTTTTT

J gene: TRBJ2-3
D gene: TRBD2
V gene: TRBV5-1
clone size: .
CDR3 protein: CASSPGGGPDTQYF
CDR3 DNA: TGCGCCAGCAGCCCGGGGGGGGGGCCAGATACGCAGTATTTT

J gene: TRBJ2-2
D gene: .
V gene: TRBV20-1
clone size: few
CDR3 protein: CSARSGYTGELFF
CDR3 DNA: TGCAGTGCTAGGTCAGGTTACACCGGGGAGCTGTTTTTT

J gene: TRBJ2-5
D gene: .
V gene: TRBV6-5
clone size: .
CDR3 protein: CASSYSDGQVGTQYF
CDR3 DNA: TGTGCCAGCAGTTACTCGGACGGTCAGGTCGGGACCCAGTACTTC